This T cell receptor beta chain derives from a study of T-cell memory formation after mild COVID-19 (dated by TCRdb to the early 2020s). Looking at the study overall: TCR sequence clusters from the two donors were found to be largely donor specific. Two young, previously healthy adult volunteers made up the cohort, one male and one female. T-cell clones expanding and contracting after mild COVID-19 in a couple of donors were tracked by longitudinal TCRalpha and TCRbeta repertoire sequencing.

Overall study results and their limits: From day 15 to 85, contracting clones showed balanced CD4/CD8 phenotypes, whereas a second wave of clones that expanded from day 15 to 37 leaned towards CD4+. The second-wave clones that peaked on day 37 were not confirmed to be SARS-CoV-2 specific. Contracting CD4+ clones were located mainly in the CM and EM memory subsets, whereas CD8+ clones were found to be enriched in EMRA. Only a couple of mild cases were covered by the study, and larger cohorts that include severe cases with pre-infection samples were considered necessary. Some responding clones were detected in pre-infection memory, which suggested that pre-existing cross-reactive memory T cells had joined the SARS-CoV-2 response.

PBMCs were isolated by Ficoll-Paque density gradient centrifugation. TCRdb records Illumina NovaSeq 6000 as the sequencer. cDNA libraries for TCRalpha and TCRbeta were prepared by 5'RACE using constant-segment primers, with sample barcodes and unique molecular identifiers added. RNA was extracted from every sample with Trizol reagent. Library amplification was performed in two PCR steps, and a second sample barcode and Illumina TruSeq adapters were introduced in the second step. Sequencing of libraries was performed on an Illumina NovaSeq with 2 x 150 bp paired-end reads. The original methods were these. The reads were demultiplexed and collapsed into UMI-guided consensus sequences using migec v1.2.7. Using mixcr v2.1.11, the UMI consensuses were aligned to TRA and TRB V and J templates and assembled into clonotypes. Expanded or contracted clonotypes were those called significant by both edgeR and NoisET, with noise models trained on biological replicates. For edgeR calls, the thresholds were a false discovery rate-adjusted p below 0.01 and a log2 fold-change of 1. As an exploratory analysis of dynamics, max-normalized trajectories of the 1000 most abundant clonotypes were examined with PCA combined with hierarchical clustering. Separately sequenced CD4+ and CD8+ repertoires were used to assign a CD4 or CD8 phenotype to each responding clone. Using fastp trimming at Q25 and MiXCR clonotype assembly, TCRdb reanalyzed the public sequencing data and kept in-frame beta chains. Each entry merges the rows of one CDR3 protein and shows their most common DNA and genes. TCRdb, rather than the study authors, made the V and J calls. The sample table lists approximately 560,000 distinct CDR3 sequences, around 16% of them with a count of one. Approximately 8.1% of the sample is held by the ten biggest clonotypes.

Comment on this clonotype: There is no known antigen for this receptor. Base-call qualities are not available, and no considerably larger clone is one nucleotide away.

This receptor was identified in an adult woman who had mild COVID-19 (a few samples of this study predate the infection). The sample titles of this study are shuffled in the database, so cell type and time point are left out; the donor was told from shared clones. The source material was PBMCs or a T cell subset sorted from them (not recorded which).

The DNA reads as follows: TGTGCCAGCAGCAATTCGGGGGACGAGCAGTACTTC. Translated, it reads CASSNSGDEQYF. In this chain, TRBV7-3 is recombined with TRBJ2-7; D gene: possibly TRBD2, on 6 matching bases. CDR1 and CDR2 (SGHTA, FQGTGA) derive from the germline V gene. From the cysteine through the phenylalanine, the CDR3 covers 12 amino acids. Only the CDR3 portion is preserved as DNA: 36 bases, with reading frame beginning at the first base. Deletion took 5 bases off V and 5 bases off J, with a span of 10 bases between the germline ends.